The entry that follows covers one T cell receptor (beta chain) sequence. This sample is part of a study of blood T cell repertoires in COVID-19. Looking at the study overall: Samples of COVID-19 (acute and convalescent) were obtained from the United States, Italy and Spain.

Generated by immunoSEQ multiplex PCR, the TCRdb table keeps only in-frame clones and is missing some. The data show roughly 70,000 clones, around 90% seen once. Germline V gene sequence: CDR1 SEHNR, CDR2 FQNEAQ (reference sequence). The CDR3 extends over 16 amino acids. With 5 bases clipped from V and 9 bases from J, the junction kept 7 bases outside the gene matches. Sequencing input: peripheral blood. This clonotype was obtained from a woman aged 80 or over with active or convalescent COVID-19. The chain employs TRBV7-9 and TRBJ2-1; 16 bases are shared with TRBD2. The CDR3 is CASSRTGLAGGPEQFF. CDR3 DNA: TGTGCCAGCAGCCGGACGGGACTAGCGGGGGGGCCTGAGCAGTTCTTC.